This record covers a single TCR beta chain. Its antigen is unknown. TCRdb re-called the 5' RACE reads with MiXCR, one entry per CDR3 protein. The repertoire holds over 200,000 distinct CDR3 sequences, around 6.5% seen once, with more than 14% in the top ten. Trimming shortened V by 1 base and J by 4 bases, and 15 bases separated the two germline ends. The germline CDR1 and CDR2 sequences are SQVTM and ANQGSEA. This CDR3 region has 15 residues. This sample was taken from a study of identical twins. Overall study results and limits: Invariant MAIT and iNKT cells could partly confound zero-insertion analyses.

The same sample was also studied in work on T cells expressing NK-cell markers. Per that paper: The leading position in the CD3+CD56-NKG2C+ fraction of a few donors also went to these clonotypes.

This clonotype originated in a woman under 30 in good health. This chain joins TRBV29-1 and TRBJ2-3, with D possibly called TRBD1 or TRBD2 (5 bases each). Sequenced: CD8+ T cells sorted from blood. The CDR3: CSVEVRGAGSDTQYF. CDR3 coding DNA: TGCAGCGTTGAAGTACGGGGCGCTGGCTCAGATACGCAGTATTTT.